Each of the 10 T cell receptor beta chains below was sequenced from the same sample in a study of T-cell memory formation after mild COVID-19 (dated by TCRdb to about 2021). To prepare the library, 5' RACE was applied. These reads were obtained on an Illumina NovaSeq 6000. In-frame beta chains were kept once TCRdb had trimmed the public reads at Q25 with fastp and called clones with MiXCR. Each CDR3 protein appears once, grouped with its most common genes and DNA. Here the sample has approximately 250,000 distinct CDR3 sequences; around 15% occur a single time. The top ten hold around a fifth of the sample. Sequenced: PBMCs or a T cell subset sorted from them (not recorded which). The source is a man aged 18 to 29 who had mild COVID-19 (a few samples of this study predate the infection). The sample titles of this study are shuffled in the database, so cell type and time point are left out; the donor was told from shared clones.

This sequence joins TRBV7-8 and TRBJ2-7, with D unresolved. Between the trimmed V and J ends, which lost 1 base and 3 bases, there was a span of 4 bases. CDR3 length: 12 residues. Germline loops: CDR1 SGHVS, CDR2 FQNEAQ. The CDR3 DNA reads as TGTGCCAGCAGCTTAGTCGACTACGAGCAGTACGTC. The encoded protein is CASSLVDYEQYV.

The chain couples TRBV3-1 to TRBJ1-5; 10 nucleotides line up with TRBD1. Germline loops: CDR1 LGHDT, CDR2 YNNKEL (reference sequence). V trimming: 0 bases; J trimming: 4 bases; junction bases outside the gene matches: 6. This CDR3 contains 17 residues. CDR3 bases: TGTGCCAGCAGCCAAGATTTCCGGACAGGGGGAAATCAGCCCCAGCATTTT. It specifies CASSQDFRTGGNQPQHF.

This clonotype was picked up a small number of times. The chain links TRBV20-1 to TRBJ1-2; D ambiguous. The V end was cut by 3 bases, the J end by 8 bases, with 13 bases between. Germline CDR1 and CDR2: DFQATT and SNEGSKA (reference sequence). This CDR3 contains 12 residues. The CDR3 DNA is TGCAGTGCTAGGGCTCTACAGTGGGGCTACACCTTC. Translation: CSARALQWGYTF.

This clonotype came up many times. The V and J genes are TRBV6-5 and TRBJ1-1; D is uncertain. The germline V gene encodes CDR1 MNHEY and CDR2 SVGAGI. V shed 2 bases and J shed 1 base, with 8 bases lying between them. CDR3 size: 14 residues. The chain's CDR3 is CASSYLASNTEAFF. DNA of the CDR3: TGTGCCAGCAGTTACCTTGCTTCGAACACTGAAGCTTTCTTT.

Notes on this clonotype: The final CDR3 position lacks the conserved phenylalanine or tryptophan, pointing to a likely read error. The limits of the CDR3 on the DNA are not certain, so only TCRdb's listed CDR3 is given. V usage is TRBV29-1 and J usage is TRBJ2-1; the table assigns TRBD2, which was not confirmed against the DNA. Germline CDR1 SQVTM, CDR2 ANQGSEA. Inclusive of both ends, the CDR3 amounts to 13 amino acids. The CDR3 here is CSFTPTSGGANIY.

The chain joins TRBV7-2 to TRBJ2-1; TRBD2 might be the D (7 bases). The CDR3 runs to 14 residues. V was shortened by 4 bases and J by 9 bases, with 16 bases between the two germline ends. Per germline, CDR1 SGHTA and CDR2 FQGNSA. The CDR3 is CASSYDWAGAEQFF. The CDR3 nucleotides are TGTGCCAGCAGCTATGACTGGGCGGGGGCTGAGCAGTTCTTC. The variable domain in full, completed from reference TRBV7-2 and TRBJ2-1, reads GAGVSQSPSNKVTEKGKDVELRCDPISGHTALYWYRQSLGQGLEFLIYFQGNSAPDKSGLPSDRFSAERTGGSVSTLTIQRTQQEDSAVYLCASSYDWAGAEQFFGPGTRLTVL.

This clonotype was seen only a few times. V is TRBV10-1 and J is TRBJ1-2, with D perhaps TRBD1 (5 bases). The V gene lost 4 bases and the J gene lost 4 bases, with 10 bases spanning the gap. This CDR3 is built from 13 residues. The germline V gene has CDR1 WNHNN and CDR2 SYGVQD (reference sequence). CDR3 DNA sequence: TGCGCCAGCAGTGGGACACTTGGCTATGGCTACACCTTC. This gives the protein CASSGTLGYGYTF.

This clonotype was seen at least ten times. The rearrangement links TRBV5-1 to TRBJ2-7; possibly TRBD1 for D (5 bases). V was shortened by 4 bases and J by 3 bases, with 14 bases between the two germline ends. The CDR3 totals 14 residues. CDR1 and CDR2 (germline): SGHRS, YFSETQ. The CDR3 DNA follows: TGCGCCAGCAGCACTCACAGGCGAGACTACGAGCAGTACTTC. Protein sequence: CASSTHRRDYEQYF.

This clonotype came up a few times. The J gene is TRBJ2-5, the V gene TRBV6-2 or TRBV6-3, with 8 bases lining up with TRBD2. V lost 4 bases and J lost 1; bases outside the gene matches: 5. The CDR3 is 15 amino acids. The germline V gene encodes CDR1 MNHEY and CDR2 SVGEGT. CDR3 bases: TGTGCCAGCAGTTTAAAGCGGGGGTTCCAAGAGACCCAGTACTTC. Translated: CASSLKRGFQETQYF.

This clonotype was found many times. This chain connects TRBV10-3 to TRBJ1-3; 7 bases match TRBD1. The V and J ends lost 0 bases and 0 bases, in that order; junction bases with no gene match: 5. The CDR3 length is 17 residues. Germline V gene data show CDR1 as ENHRY and CDR2 as SYGVKD. Written as DNA, the CDR3 is TGTGCCATCAGTGAGTCAAGACAGGGTTTCTCTGGAAACACCATATATTTT. Translation: CAISESRQGFSGNTIYF.